Listed below are T cell receptor beta chains from one sample, sequenced in a study of a mutant IDH1 vaccine in newly diagnosed glioma. This table comes from immunoSEQ multiplex PCR, and its TCRdb copy is limited to in-frame clones, with some not included. The data show 20,000 to 25,000 clones, just over 90% seen once. Sequenced material: PBMCs, taken from a glioma patient treated with radiotherapy, temozolomide or both. The origin of the receptors is a man between 25 and 39 years old with glioma. Each CDR3 is given with its conserved first and last residue. A D gene is named only where the DNA matches it firmly. Expanded clones get a size class; other rows say once, few or many, or leave the size out.

clone_size d_call j_call v_call cdr3_aa cdr3_nt
- - TRBJ2-3 TRBV6-5 CASSYEGGTDTQYF TGTGCCAGCAGTTACGAGGGCGGGACAGATACGCAGTATTTT
- TRBD2 TRBJ2-7 TRBV30 CAWSGLGGRSYEQYF TGTGCCTGGAGTGGGTTGGGCGGGAGATCCTACGAGCAGTACTTC
- - TRBJ2-1 TRBV7-9 CASSRLSGGYNEQFF TGTGCCAGCAGCAGACTTAGCGGAGGGTACAATGAGCAGTTCTTC
- TRBD1 TRBJ2-3 TRBV4-1 CASSLRTGSTDTQYF TGCGCCAGCAGCCTAAGGACAGGGAGCACAGATACGCAGTATTTT
once - TRBJ2-6 TRBV6-5 CASSYSTGSGANVLTF TGTGCCAGCAGTTACTCGACAGGATCTGGGGCCAACGTCCTGACTTTC
- - TRBJ1-2 TRBV29-1 CSVDRGYGYTF TGCAGCGTTGATAGGGGTTATGGCTACACCTTC
- TRBD1 TRBJ1-1 TRBV15 CATSRLTGGNTEAFF TGTGCCACCAGCAGACTGACAGGGGGGAACACTGAAGCTTTCTTT
- TRBD2 TRBJ2-7 TRBV18 CASSPREGAYEQYF TGTGCCAGCTCACCGCGGGAGGGGGCCTACGAGCAGTACTTC
- - TRBJ1-2 TRBV5-4 CATKGRINYGYTF TGTGCCACCAAGGGAAGGATTAACTATGGCTACACCTTC
- TRBD2 TRBJ2-2 TRBV6-4 CASSDRRIGLAGNTGELFF TGTGCCAGCAGTGACAGACGCATCGGACTAGCGGGCAACACCGGGGAGCTGTTTTTT
- TRBD1 TRBJ2-7 TRBV14 CASSQGTGSSYEQYF TGTGCCAGCAGCCAGGGGACAGGGTCTTCCTACGAGCAGTACTTC
few - TRBJ2-2 TRBV2 CASSGQLGVTGELFF TGTGCCAGCAGTGGACAGTTAGGGGTCACCGGGGAGCTGTTTTTT
- TRBD1 TRBJ1-2 TRBV19 CASRGAGGSTNYGYTF TGTGCCAGTAGGGGTGCAGGGGGCTCCACTAACTATGGCTACACCTTC
- - TRBJ1-1 TRBV25-1 CASSPRILNTEAFF TGTGCCAGCAGTCCCCGAATTTTGAACACTGAAGCTTTCTTT
- - TRBJ2-7 TRBV19 CASQLYFLGAYEQYF TGTGCCAGTCAATTATACTTCCTAGGAGCGTACGAGCAGTACTTC
- TRBD1 TRBJ1-2 TRBV5-8 CASSLGRTGGFYTF TGTGCCAGCAGCTTGGGAAGGACAGGGGGCTTCTACACCTTC
- - TRBJ2-7 TRBV2 CASIASYEQYF TGTGCCAGCATTGCCTCCTACGAGCAGTACTTC
- TRBD1 TRBJ2-7 TRBV6-5 CASSRLGQGYEQYF TGTGCCAGCAGTCGACTTGGACAGGGCTACGAGCAGTACTTC
- TRBD2 TRBJ2-1 TRBV11-2 CASSSTSGRAYEQFF TGTGCCAGCAGCTCTACTAGCGGGAGGGCCTATGAGCAGTTCTTC
- TRBD1 TRBJ1-2 TRBV28 CASRTGEGYGYTF TGTGCCAGCCGGACAGGGGAAGGCTATGGCTACACCTTC
- TRBD2 TRBJ2-5 TRBV6-5 CASSLTSGQETQYF TGTGCCAGCAGTCTGACTAGCGGCCAAGAGACCCAGTACTTC
once TRBD1 TRBJ2-7 TRBV18 CASSPNTGTGGREQYF TGTGCCAGCTCACCGAATACCGGGACAGGGGGCCGGGAGCAGTACTTC
- - TRBJ2-7 TRBV4-2 CASSQDPQGYEQYF TGTGCCAGCAGCCAAGATCCCCAGGGCTACGAGCAGTACTTC
- - TRBJ2-5 TRBV28 CASSLSSSQETQYF TGTGCCAGCAGTTTATCCAGCTCCCAAGAGACCCAGTACTTC
- TRBD2 TRBJ2-6 TRBV19 CASTMGGRARSGANVLTF TGTGCCAGTACCATGGGCGGGAGGGCCCGCTCTGGGGCCAACGTCCTGACTTTC
- TRBD1 TRBJ1-4 TRBV18 CASSPTGQGNEKLFF TGTGCCAGCTCACCTACCGGACAGGGTAATGAAAAACTGTTTTTT
- - TRBJ2-7 TRBV5-1 CASSLGYEQYF TGCGCCAGCAGCTTGGGTTACGAGCAGTACTTC
- - TRBJ1-3 TRBV6-1 CASMPGNTIYF TGTGCCAGCATGCCCGGAAACACCATATATTTT
- - TRBJ1-3 TRBV4-1 CASSYYDPSGNTIYF TGCGCCAGTTCGTATTATGACCCCTCTGGAAACACCATATATTTT
- - TRBJ1-6 TRBV27 CASSSRMSPLHF TGTGCCAGCAGTTCAAGGATGTCACCCCTCCACTTT
- - TRBJ1-6 TRBV4-2 CASSQEGGGISSPLHF TGTGCCAGCAGCCAAGAGGGGGGTGGGATCAGCTCACCCCTCCACTTT
- - TRBJ1-1 TRBV25-1 CASSGDSPLEAFF TGTGCCAGCAGTGGAGACAGTCCCCTTGAAGCTTTCTTT
few - TRBJ1-4 TRBV29-1 CSVEVGREGEKLFF TGCAGCGTTGAAGTTGGGAGGGAAGGTGAAAAACTGTTTTTT
- - TRBJ2-7 TRBV7-2 CASSGGSSSSYEQYF TGTGCCAGCAGCGGGGGCAGTTCGAGCTCCTACGAGCAGTACTTC
- - TRBJ2-3 TRBV5-6 CASSLGGRGIDTQYF TGTGCCAGCAGCTTGGGGGGACGGGGTATTGATACGCAGTATTTT
- - TRBJ1-4 TRBV10-3 CAIGMNLGEKLFF TGTGCCATCGGTATGAATTTAGGTGAAAAACTGTTTTTT
- - TRBJ1-1 TRBV6-1 CASNPRWAEAFF TGTGCCAGCAACCCAAGATGGGCTGAAGCTTTCTTT
- - TRBJ2-3 TRBV14 CASSPRATDTQYF TGTGCCAGCAGCCCCCGGGCCACAGATACGCAGTATTTT
- - TRBJ2-7 TRBV11-1 CASSLIGGLAYEQYF TGTGCCAGCAGCTTAATTGGAGGGTTGGCCTACGAGCAGTACTTC
- - TRBJ1-2 TRBV19 CASSLQGLYYGYTF TGTGCCAGTAGTTTACAGGGCCTTTACTATGGCTACACCTTC
- - TRBJ2-7 TRBV5-1 CASAGGRHSYEQYF TGCGCCAGCGCAGGTGGACGGCACTCCTACGAGCAGTACTTC
- - TRBJ1-1 TRBV18 CASSPWLEGTEAFF TGTGCCAGCTCACCATGGCTGGAAGGAACTGAAGCTTTCTTT